The 20 T cell receptor beta chains given below trace back to one sample, sequenced in a study of blood T cells in healthy people across ages. Primed by a sample-barcoded 5' primer and a J-beta primer mix, a second PCR proceeded for roughly 7 to 12 cycles. Each CDR3 protein is one row after TCRdb ran MiXCR on the 5' RACE reads. Among 700,000 to 850,000 distinct CDR3 sequences listed, about 55% were seen once. The sequencing input was blood. These receptors were taken from a man older than 75 in good health.

This sequence joins TRBV29-1 and TRBJ2-7; 10 positions agree with TRBD1. The V and J ends lost 7 bases and 2 bases, in that order; junction bases with no gene match: 11. The CDR3 contains 15 residues. Germline assignment: CDR1 SQVTM and CDR2 ANQGSEA. As DNA, the CDR3 is TGCAGCGCCGCGGCCGGGACAGGGGCCCCCTACGAGCAGTACTTC. As protein: CSAAAGTGAPYEQYF.

The chain uses TRBV12-3 or TRBV12-4 and TRBJ2-7; 7 bases are shared with TRBD1. This CDR3 contains 16 residues. The trim removed 5 bases at V and 0 bases at J, leaving 10 bases unmatched. The DNA of the CDR3 is TGTGCCAGCAGTCCGGGACAGAGGTTAAGCTCCTACGAGCAGTACTTC. Protein: CASSPGQRLSSYEQYF.

The V and J genes are TRBV7-2 and TRBJ2-7; 7 nucleotides match TRBD1. The CDR3 runs to 15 residues. V was pared by 1 base and J by 4 bases, with 7 bases of the junction left unmatched. Germline lookup yields CDR1 SGHTA and CDR2 FQGNSA. CDR3 amino acids: CASSLVWDSRYEQYF. Written as DNA, the CDR3 is TGTGCCAGCAGCTTAGTCTGGGACAGCCGGTACGAGCAGTACTTC.

This chain links TRBV24-1 with TRBJ2-5; D possibly corresponds to TRBD1 (6 bases). The CDR3 covers 15 residues. Germline values: CDR1 KGHDR, CDR2 SFDVKD. Trimming cost V 1 base and J 5 bases, with 13 bases left between them. CDR3 residues: CATSDLVNRVETQYF. DNA of the CDR3: TGTGCCACCAGTGATTTAGTAAACAGGGTGGAGACCCAGTACTTC.

This clonotype was counted a few times. This chain connects TRBV24-1 to TRBJ2-6; D is unclear. Trimming pared 4 bases from V and 2 bases from J, leaving 11 bases between. The CDR3 is made up of 16 amino acids. Germline loops: CDR1 KGHDR, CDR2 SFDVKD. For the CDR3, the DNA is TGTGCCACCAGTGACTCCGACCGGGCTGGGGCCAACGTCCTGACTTTC. Translating gives CATSDSDRAGANVLTF.

The chain carries TRBV27 and TRBJ2-7, with 14 bases lining up with TRBD2. Looked up from germline, CDR1 is MNHEY and CDR2 is SMNVEV (reference sequence). Germline trimming cut 6 bases from V and 0 bases from J; bases unmatched to any gene: 7. This CDR3 region has 17 residues. CDR3 in amino acids: CASSSGLAGGVSYEQYF. In nucleotides, the CDR3 is TGTGCCAGCAGCTCAGGACTAGCGGGAGGCGTCTCCTACGAGCAGTACTTC.

The rearrangement joins TRBV14 to TRBJ2-5, with a tentative D call TRBD1 (5 bases). The CDR3 contains 14 residues. CDR1 is SGHDN, CDR2 FVKESK, per germline. V was cut by 1 base and J by 1 base, with 7 bases left in between. CDR3: CASSQGDSQETQYF. DNA for the CDR3: TGTGCCAGCAGCCAAGGTGACAGCCAAGAGACCCAGTACTTC.

This chain uses TRBV5-1 with TRBJ2-4, with D unresolved. Gene TRBJ2-7 matches the end of the DNA better, so the J call may be wrong. This CDR3 is 11 amino acids long. The V gene's germline CDR1 is SGHRS and CDR2 YFSETQ. CDR3 sequence: CASSAKDEQYF. The CDR3, as DNA: TGCGCCAGCAGCGCGAAGGACGAGCAGTACTTC.

This clonotype was seen ten or more times. The chain carries TRBV29-1 and TRBJ1-6; D is ambiguous. CDR3 size: 14 residues. The germline CDR1 and CDR2 sequences are SQVTM and ANQGSEA. V was cut by 1 base and J by 6 bases, with 10 bases left in between. In DNA, the CDR3 is TGCAGCGTTGAAGGGAGTACCACTAATTCACCCCTCCACTTT. Amino acid sequence: CSVEGSTTNSPLHF.

The CDR3 nucleotides are TGTGCCAGCGCGTCAGGGTTACAGAACACTGAAGCTTTCTTT. Protein product: CASASGLQNTEAFF. The rearrangement links TRBV2 to TRBJ1-1; tentatively, D is TRBD1 (5 bases). Germline values: CDR1 SNHLY, CDR2 FYNNEI. This CDR3 comprises 14 residues. Trimming removed 8 bases from V and 1 base from J, with 14 bases in between.

This chain uses TRBV2 with TRBJ1-6; D is uncertain. Germline V CDR1 and CDR2: SNHLY, FYNNEI. This CDR3 region has 11 residues. The V gene lost 4 bases and the J gene lost 9 bases, with 4 bases spanning the gap. The CDR3 here is CASSGLSPLHF. In DNA, the CDR3 is TGTGCCAGCAGTGGGCTTTCACCCCTCCACTTT.

The chain carries TRBV27 and TRBJ1-2, with 10 nucleotides matching TRBD1. Germline lookup yields CDR1 MNHEY and CDR2 SMNVEV (reference sequence). This CDR3 region has 15 residues. After removal of 5 bases from V and 8 bases from J, the junction contained 11 bases not matched to a gene. The CDR3 bases are TGTGCCAGCAGTCCAAGATCCGGACAGGGGGGAGGCTACACCTTC. Its translation is CASSPRSGQGGGYTF.

The V and J genes are TRBV18 and TRBJ1-1, with D maybe TRBD1 (5 bases). V was cut by 1 base and J by 4 bases, with 13 bases left in between. CDR3 length equals 15 residues. CDR1 is KGHSH, CDR2 LQKENI, per germline. Written as DNA, the CDR3 is TGTGCCAGCTCACCACGTGCCGGAGGGACCACTGAAGCTTTCTTT. It specifies CASSPRAGGTTEAFF.

The gene calls are TRBV5-1 and TRBJ1-1; no definite D call. The CDR3 sequence is 14 residues long. Trimming took off 0 bases at V and 1 base at J, with 7 bases between the two ends. Germline CDR1 and CDR2: SGHRS and YFSETQ. Here the CDR3 DNA reads TGCGCCAGCAGCTTGGCACAGCAGAACACTGAAGCTTTCTTT. Translated, it gives CASSLAQQNTEAFF. Full variable domain (rest looked up from reference TRBV5-1 and TRBJ1-1): KAGVTQTPRYLIKTRGQQVTLSCSPISGHRSVSWYQQTPGQGLQFLFEYFSETQRNKGNFPGRFSGRQFSNSRSEMNVSTLELGDSALYLCASSLAQQNTEAFFGQGTRLTVV.

This clonotype was seen repeatedly, ten times or more. The genes are TRBV5-1 and TRBJ2-7; no clear D. The CDR3 has 17 residues. The V gene lost 0 bases and the J gene lost 0 bases, with 16 bases spanning the gap. CDR1 and CDR2 (germline): SGHRS, YFSETQ. CDR3 DNA sequence: TGCGCCAGCAGCTTGGTTGTCCTGGGTTTGGTCTCCTACGAGCAGTACTTC. This encodes CASSLVVLGLVSYEQYF.

The chain combines TRBV18 with TRBJ2-1; D is uncertain. Germline assignment: CDR1 KGHSH and CDR2 LQKENI. Deletions cut 2 bases from V and 8 bases from J, with 13 bases between. This CDR3 region has 14 residues. CDR3 in amino acids: CASSPEVGGDEQFF. The CDR3 coding sequence is TGTGCCAGCTCACCAGAGGTGGGTGGGGATGAGCAGTTCTTC.

CDR3 loop: CSARDPGQLYGYTF. CDR3 DNA: TGCAGTGCTAGAGATCCGGGCCAGCTCTATGGCTACACCTTC. This sequence joins TRBV20-1 and TRBJ1-2; D is uncertain. CDR3 size: 14 residues. Trimming removed 0 bases at V and 4 bases at J, with 12 bases between. Germline V gene sequence: CDR1 DFQATT, CDR2 SNEGSKA (reference sequence).

The chain employs TRBV5-1 and TRBJ2-1, with D perhaps matching TRBD2 (7 bases). The germline gives CDR1 SGHRS, CDR2 YFSETQ. V was pared by 4 bases and J by 6 bases, with 11 bases between. CDR3 length: 13 residues. The CDR3 DNA reads TGCGCCAGCAGCGAGGGAGGGGGCAATGAGCAGTTCTTC. It codes for CASSEGGGNEQFF. Looking up the rest from reference TRBV5-1 and TRBJ2-1 gives the full variable domain: KAGVTQTPRYLIKTRGQQVTLSCSPISGHRSVSWYQQTPGQGLQFLFEYFSETQRNKGNFPGRFSGRQFSNSRSEMNVSTLELGDSALYLCASSEGGGNEQFFGPGTRLTVL.

In regard to this clonotype: Its ends do not fully match the called genes, so a read error is possible. This chain joins TRBV5-1 and TRBJ2-3; 7 nucleotides align to TRBD2. The CDR3 covers 15 residues. Germline CDR1 is SGHRS and CDR2 is YFSETQ. The CDR3 region has the DNA TGCGCCGGCAGCCTCGGGACTACGGGCACAGATACGCAGTATTTT. The encoded protein is CAGSLGTTGTDTQYF.

In this sample, this clonotype turned up a few times. The rearrangement links TRBV10-3 to TRBJ2-1; TRBD2 matches 16 bases. The J segment lost 8 bases and the V segment lost 8 bases, leaving 6 bases of the junction unmatched. There are 15 residues in the CDR3. Germline V CDR1 and CDR2: ENHRY, SYGVKD. The CDR3 DNA reads as TGTGCCATCGGGGGACTAGCGGGAGGGCCGGATGAGCAGTTCTTC. Its translation: CAIGGLAGGPDEQFF.